The clone carrying this TCR beta chain was seen repeatedly, ten times or more. Its antigen is unidentified. This specimen comes from a study of glioma-infiltrating T cells. Study-wide findings and caveats: Tissue-blood divergence was below expectation in non-neoplastic patients, above in gliomas. Very few CDR3 sequences were shared between tissue and blood.

Using RNA template, CDR3s of TCR alpha and beta were amplified with iRepertoire arm-PCR. For one-step reverse transcription and amplification, roughly 95-450 ng of tissue mRNA or PBMC total RNA was used. One entry per CDR3 protein, called by TCRdb with MiXCR from the multiplex PCR reads. Counted here are roughly 100,000 distinct CDR3 sequences, around 29% occurring once; the ten biggest clones make up approximately 46%. The sequence derives from a human donor with low-grade glioma or glioblastoma, undergoing nonglioma brain surgery, or in good health (not recorded which). The material sequenced was glioma tissue, nonneoplastic brain tissue, or PBMCs (not recorded which).

The CDR3 loop is CASSYEGLNSYEQYF. CDR3 DNA sequence: TGTGCCAGCAGTTACGAAGGACTCAACTCCTACGAGCAGTACTTC. The chain joins TRBV6-2 or TRBV6-3 to TRBJ2-7; maybe TRBD2 (5 bases). Germline CDR1 is MNHEY and CDR2 is SVGEGT. With 2 bases removed from V and 0 bases from J, the gap between germline ends came to 11 bases. The CDR3 consists of 15 residues.